Listed here are 12 T cell receptor beta chains from one sample, sequenced in a study of vaccination effects on CD4 cells after COVID-19 (dated 2022 in TCRdb). Antigens for these TCRs are unknown. Libraries came from the immunoSEQ multiplex PCR assay. TCRdb obtained this table from immuneACCESS and retained in-frame rearrangements with V and J assigned. These tables miss some clones; where compared with another copy, unresolved V genes account for less than half of the shortfall, and the remainder is unexplained. The sample yields about 71,000 clones; around three quarters were counted once. Of the sample, approximately 3.7% is held by the ten largest clones. To identify antigen-specific CD4+ T cell clonotypes by their expansion, the ViraFEST assay first stimulated PBMC with viral peptide pools and then applied TCR sequencing. After approximately eleven days of culture, CD4+ T cells were isolated with the EasySep CD4+ T cell isolation kit. Healthy vaccine recipients had no prior SARS-CoV-2 infection, confirmed by negative nucleocapsid antibodies before and after vaccination.

The specimen was CD4+ T cells from PBMCs cultured with HCoV-OC43 spike peptides, collected before COVID-19 vaccination. Per the publication, the cell subset or site label means: HCoV-OC43 spike overlapping peptide pool stimulation. These receptors all stem from a human donor who received a COVID-19 vaccine.

The CDR3 loop reads CSASRQGATEAFF. As DNA, the CDR3 is TGCAGTGCTAGTAGGCAGGGGGCCACTGAAGCTTTCTTT. The V call is TRBV20-1, the J call TRBJ1-1; the match to TRBD1 covers 8 bases. CDR1 is DFQATT and CDR2 is SNEGSKA in the germline V gene (reference sequence). The CDR3 sequence is 13 residues long. The trim removed 3 bases at V and 4 bases at J, leaving 4 bases unmatched.

V usage is TRBV28 and J usage is TRBJ1-1; TRBD1 is a possible D gene (6 bases). The CDR3 contains 14 residues. The V gene's germline CDR1 is MDHEN and CDR2 SYDVKM. The germline V and J ends were trimmed by 6 bases and 1 base, with 12 bases remaining between them. The DNA for the CDR3 is TGTGCCAGCAGGCCGCCGGGACAGAACACTGAAGCTTTCTTT. This sequence encodes CASRPPGQNTEAFF.

The chain uses TRBV5-1 and TRBJ2-5; 15 nucleotides agree with TRBD2. Trimming took 6 bases from V and 4 from J; bases not matched to a gene: 13. Germline lookup yields CDR1 SGHRS and CDR2 YFSETQ. This CDR3 spans 18 amino acids. The DNA for the CDR3 is TGCGCCAGCACCGGTTGGACTAGCGGGGGGGCGAACCGAGAGACCCAGTACTTC. This encodes CASTGWTSGGANRETQYF.

V is TRBV15 and J is TRBJ1-1, with 7 bases lining up with TRBD1. This CDR3 has 15 residues. Germline V gives CDR1 LNHNV, CDR2 YYDKDF (reference sequence). V lost 5 bases, J lost 0 bases, and 6 bases stayed unmatched. The CDR3 coding sequence is TGTGCCACCAGCTTGGGAGGGGGCCTGAACACTGAAGCTTTCTTT. This encodes CATSLGGGLNTEAFF. The full variable domain, its missing parts supplied by reference TRBV15 and TRBJ1-1, is DAMVIQNPRYQVTQFGKPVTLSCSQTLNHNVMYWYQQKSSQAPKLLFHYYDKDFNNEADTPDNFQSRRPNTSFCFLDIRSPGLGDTAMYLCATSLGGGLNTEAFFGQGTRLTVV.

This chain joins TRBV7-8 and TRBJ1-5; tentative D call: TRBD1 (6 bases). Per the germline V gene, CDR1 is SGHVS and CDR2 is FQNEAQ. The CDR3 consists of 17 residues. Trimming pared 5 bases from V and 1 base from J, leaving 18 bases between. CDR3 nucleotide sequence: TGTGCCAGCAGCCCCGCCTCAGGGGTTTGGAGCAATCAGCCCCAGCATTTT. Translation: CASSPASGVWSNQPQHF. The full variable domain, rest sourced from reference TRBV7-8 and TRBJ1-5, is GAGVSQSPRYKVAKRGQDVALRCDPISGHVSLFWYQQALGQGPEFLTYFQNEAQLDKSGLPSDRFFAERPEGSVSTLKIQRTQQEDSAVYLCASSPASGVWSNQPQHFGDGTRLSIL.

This chain connects TRBV25-1 to TRBJ2-6; TRBD1 matches at 11 bases. Unmatched junction bases numbered 4, after V lost 5 bases and J lost 1 base. The CDR3 has 17 amino acids. Germline V gives CDR1 MGHDK, CDR2 SYGVNS. Written as DNA, the CDR3 is TGTGCCAGCAGTTGGACAGGGGGCATATCTGGGGCCAACGTCCTGACTTTC. This codes for CASSWTGGISGANVLTF.

The gene calls are TRBV7-9 and TRBJ2-3; 13 bases map to TRBD2. CDR3 length: 16 amino acids. With V trimmed by 3 bases and J by 0 bases, 0 bases remained unmatched. CDR1 is SEHNR and CDR2 is FQNEAQ in the germline V gene (reference sequence). CDR3 DNA: TGTGCCAGCAGCTTGGGACTAGCGGGAAGCACAGATACGCAGTATTTT. It encodes CASSLGLAGSTDTQYF. Full variable domain (rest looked up from reference TRBV7-9 and TRBJ2-3): DTGVSQNPRHKITKRGQNVTFRCDPISEHNRLYWYRQTLGQGPEFLTYFQNEAQLEKSRLLSDRFSAERPKGSFSTLEIQRTEQGDSAMYLCASSLGLAGSTDTQYFGPGTRLTVL.

The chain has TRBV30 and TRBJ2-5; 7 bases align to TRBD1. Germline CDR1 GTSNPN, CDR2 SVGIG (reference sequence). V shed 4 bases and J 0 bases; nucleotides not matched to a gene: 2. The CDR3 totals 13 residues. The CDR3 protein is CAWTTGYQETQYF. In DNA form, the CDR3 reads TGTGCCTGGACGACAGGGTACCAAGAGACCCAGTACTTC.

The DNA for the CDR3 is TGTGCCAGCAGCAAAGCTCTAGCGGAGAGACAAGAGACCCAGTACTTC. Translated: CASSKALAERQETQYF. The gene calls are TRBV9 and TRBJ2-5; 7 nucleotides line up with TRBD2. Germline values: CDR1 SGDLS, CDR2 YYNGEE. Germline trimming cut 4 bases from V and 2 bases from J; bases unmatched to any gene: 11. The CDR3 is 16 amino acids.

The table lists this clone with a few counts. V usage is TRBV9 and J usage is TRBJ2-2; TRBD1 is a possible D gene (5 bases). CDR1 is SGDLS, CDR2 YYNGEE, per germline. The V end was cut by 1 base, the J end by 4 bases, with 11 bases between. The CDR3 extends over 15 amino acids. The CDR3 bases are TGTGCCAGCAGCGTACTTGGGGCTGGCACCGGGGAGCTGTTTTTT. Protein product: CASSVLGAGTGELFF.

CDR3: CASSRDRGSNEQFF. CDR3 DNA: TGTGCCAGTAGTAGGGACAGGGGTAGCAATGAGCAGTTCTTC. V gene TRBV19 combines with J gene TRBJ2-1, with 10 bases matching TRBD1. Germline values: CDR1 LNHDA, CDR2 SQIVND (reference sequence). V gave up 4 bases and J gave up 6 bases; unmatched junction bases: 3. The CDR3 covers 14 residues.

The V and J genes are TRBV21-1 and TRBJ2-7; TRBD1, the table's D call, lacks a check against the DNA. TRBV21-1 is labeled a pseudogene. The CDR3 sequence is 13 residues long. CDR3 in amino acids: CASPGQFTYEQYV. The CDR3 bases are TGTGCCAGCCCCGGACAGTTCACCTACGAGCAGTACGTC.